This passage covers 20 T cell receptor beta chains from one sample sequenced in a study of OX40 agonist ivuxolimab in advanced cancers. Library preparation employed the immunoSEQ multiplex PCR assay. Held by TCRdb, this immuneACCESS table contains in-frame sequences only and omits some clones. Under half of the omission traces to an unresolved V gene where checked; the cause of the rest is unknown. For this sample there are tens of thousands of clones; 80% to 90% appear just once. The top ten hold 5.4% of the sample. The sequences come from CD4+ or CD8+ T cells sorted from blood, collected in a trial of the OX40 agonist ivuxolimab. The receptor source for this set is an adult with an advanced solid tumor such as melanoma, head and neck, liver or kidney cancer.

This chain uses TRBV5-4 with TRBJ1-4; 9 nucleotides align to TRBD1. This CDR3 has 15 amino acids. The ends lost 1 base at V and 10 bases at J; junction bases unmatched: 8. CDR1 and CDR2 from the germline V gene are SGHNT and YYREEE (reference sequence). The DNA of the CDR3 is TGTGCCAGCAGCTTGTGGGGGGGACAGGGAGGAAAACTGTTTTTT. Protein: CASSLWGGQGGKLFF. The whole variable domain, filled in from reference TRBV5-4 and TRBJ1-4, reads ETGVTQSPTHLIKTRGQQVTLRCSSQSGHNTVSWYQQALGQGPQFIFQYYREEENGRGNFPPRFSGLQFPNYSSELNVNALELDDSALYLCASSLWGGQGGKLFFGSGTQLSVL.

The chain combines TRBV2 with TRBJ2-5, with D perhaps matching TRBD2 (5 bases). The germline gives CDR1 SNHLY, CDR2 FYNNEI. The CDR3 runs to 11 residues. The ends were cut back, 7 bases at V and 5 bases at J, with 8 bases in the middle. The CDR3 DNA follows: TGTGCCAGCATGTGGAGGGAGACCCAGTACTTC. This sequence encodes CASMWRETQYF.

The CDR3 DNA is TGTGCCAGCAGCTTAGGACGGGAAAACACTGAAGCTTTCTTT. Its translation: CASSLGRENTEAFF. The genes are TRBV7-2 and TRBJ1-1; D not certain. V was cut by 1 base and J by 2 bases, with 8 bases left in between. CDR1 and CDR2 from the germline V gene are SGHTA and FQGNSA. This CDR3 spans 14 amino acids.

This clone was detected only a few times. The J gene is TRBJ2-3, the V gene TRBV6-1; no definite D call. Trimming took off 4 bases at V and 3 bases at J, with 11 bases between the two ends. Germline CDR1 and CDR2: MNHNS and SASEGT. The CDR3 runs 14 residues. In DNA, the CDR3 is TGTGCCAGCAGTGCCAGTTTCTCGACAGATACGCAGTATTTT. Translated: CASSASFSTDTQYF.

This clone was seen a handful of times. V and J are TRBV7-2 and TRBJ1-5; 8 positions match TRBD1. The CDR3 extends over 13 amino acids. Germline V gives CDR1 SGHTA, CDR2 FQGNSA. The trim removed 5 bases at V and 12 bases at J, leaving 9 bases unmatched. CDR3 sequence: CASSPNPGQVQHF. The CDR3 bases are TGTGCCAGCAGCCCAAACCCGGGACAGGTCCAGCATTTT.

The CDR3 loop is CASTEGTGGYEQYF. The CDR3 bases are TGTGCCAGCACCGAAGGGACAGGGGGCTACGAGCAGTACTTC. The chain has TRBV28 and TRBJ2-7; 11 nucleotides line up with TRBD1. CDR1 is MDHEN and CDR2 is SYDVKM in the germline V gene. J lost 3 bases, V lost 7 bases, and 5 bases had no gene match. The length of the CDR3 is 14 residues.

The chain combines TRBV6-6 with TRBJ2-1, with 11 bases that match TRBD2. V was clipped by 5 bases and J by 7 bases; unmatched bases: 7. The germline V gene encodes CDR1 MNHNY and CDR2 SVGAGI (reference sequence). CDR3 size: 15 residues. CDR3 residues: CASSNLAGGWNEQFF. DNA of the CDR3: TGTGCCAGCAGTAACCTAGCGGGAGGTTGGAATGAGCAGTTCTTC.

The chain links TRBV5-1 to TRBJ2-2; D is possibly TRBD1 (5 bases). This CDR3 has 18 amino acids. V was pared by 4 bases and J by 0 bases, with 19 bases between. Germline loops: CDR1 SGHRS, CDR2 YFSETQ. As DNA, the CDR3 is TGCGCCAGCAGCCTAATGCCGTGGGGCAGAGCGAACACCGGGGAGCTGTTTTTT. It codes for CASSLMPWGRANTGELFF.

The rearrangement uses TRBV11-2 and TRBJ2-1; TRBD1 aligns across 7 bases. The length of the CDR3 is 14 residues. The germline V gene has CDR1 SGHAT and CDR2 FQNNGV. The junction had 11 bases not matched to a gene; V was cut back by 8 bases and J by 7 bases. The CDR3 bases are TGTGCCAGCGCCCGACAGGGTGGTTCGAATGAGCAGTTCTTC. It is translated as CASARQGGSNEQFF.

V gene TRBV7-9 combines with J gene TRBJ1-4; 9 bases map to TRBD1. Germline CDR1 reads SEHNR; CDR2 reads FQNEAQ (reference sequence). The J segment lost 5 bases and the V segment lost 3 bases, leaving 1 base of the junction unmatched. The CDR3 totals 14 residues. The DNA of the CDR3 is TGTGCCAGCAGCTTGGACAGGGGAAATGAAAAACTGTTTTTT. This translates into CASSLDRGNEKLFF. Full variable domain (remainder filled in from reference TRBV7-9 and TRBJ1-4): DTGVSQNPRHKITKRGQNVTFRCDPISEHNRLYWYRQTLGQGPEFLTYFQNEAQLEKSRLLSDRFSAERPKGSFSTLEIQRTEQGDSAMYLCASSLDRGNEKLFFGSGTQLSVL.

This clone was counted a few times. V is TRBV6-6 and J is TRBJ1-5; D is ambiguous. CDR3 length equals 13 residues. Germline CDR1 and CDR2: MNHNY and SVGAGI (reference sequence). V lost 2 bases to trimming and J lost 6 bases, with 8 bases between them. Written as DNA, the CDR3 is TGTGCCAGCAGTTACAGGGAGTCTCAGCCCCAGCATTTT. Residues: CASSYRESQPQHF.

The genes are TRBV2 and TRBJ1-3, with TRBD1 matching over 7 bases. Germline trimming cut 6 bases from V and 0 bases from J; bases unmatched to any gene: 11. Germline CDR1 and CDR2: SNHLY and FYNNEI. The length of the CDR3 is 17 residues. The CDR3 bases are TGTGCCAGCAGCCGCTACCGACAGGGCCACTCTGGAAACACCATATATTTT. Translating it yields CASSRYRQGHSGNTIYF.

The rearrangement links TRBV19 to TRBJ2-3; D is uncertain. V lost 8 bases, J lost 6 bases, and 18 bases lay in between. CDR3 length: 14 amino acids. CDR1 LNHDA and CDR2 SQIVND come from the germline V gene (reference sequence). In nucleotides, the CDR3 is TGTGCCAGTGCCGTATACTCCTCTTCTGATACGCAGTATTTT. Its protein product is CASAVYSSSDTQYF.

The genes are TRBV9 and TRBJ2-1; 10 bases map to TRBD2. The CDR3 has 17 amino acids. V lost 0 bases and J lost 6; bases outside the gene matches: 9. Germline V gene lookup returns CDR1 SGDLS and CDR2 YYNGEE. CDR3 DNA sequence: TGTGCCAGCAGCGTAGCTACGGGGATAGCGGGAGGCAATGAGCAGTTCTTC. This encodes CASSVATGIAGGNEQFF.

CDR3 nucleotide sequence: TGTGCCAGCAGCTTAACCTCAGGGATAGTGGATCAGCCCCAGCATTTT. This sequence encodes CASSLTSGIVDQPQHF. V usage is TRBV7-3 and J usage is TRBJ1-5, with D possibly matching TRBD1 (5 bases). V shed 0 bases and J shed 5 bases, with 14 bases lying between them. The CDR3 is made up of 16 amino acids. CDR1 and CDR2 (germline): SGHTA, FQGTGA.

The chain combines TRBV5-4 with TRBJ2-7, with 7 positions matching TRBD2. The CDR3 runs to 14 residues. J lost 3 bases, V lost 0 bases, and 3 bases had no gene match. CDR1 is SGHNT and CDR2 is YYREEE in the germline V gene (reference sequence). CDR3 amino acids: CASSLGLADYEQYF. Written as DNA, the CDR3 is TGTGCCAGCAGCTTGGGTCTAGCGGACTACGAGCAGTACTTC. The full variable domain, its missing parts supplied by reference TRBV5-4 and TRBJ2-7, is ETGVTQSPTHLIKTRGQQVTLRCSSQSGHNTVSWYQQALGQGPQFIFQYYREEENGRGNFPPRFSGLQFPNYSSELNVNALELDDSALYLCASSLGLADYEQYFGPGTRLTVT.

The J gene is TRBJ2-1, the V gene TRBV29-1; D gene ambiguous. Trimming left V 5 bases short and J 4 bases short, with 12 bases between. Germline CDR1 SQVTM, CDR2 ANQGSEA. The CDR3 sequence is 13 residues long. CDR3 sequence reads: CSVLSVQYNEQFF. As DNA, the CDR3 is TGCAGCGTTTTGTCGGTCCAGTACAATGAGCAGTTCTTC.

The J gene is TRBJ2-7, the V gene TRBV19; 9 bases are a match to TRBD2. The ends lost 5 bases at V and 3 bases at J; junction bases unmatched: 11. CDR3 length: 16 residues. Germline V gene lookup returns CDR1 LNHDA and CDR2 SQIVND (reference sequence). DNA for the CDR3: TGTGCCAGTAGTCCCCGTGGCGTAGCGGGAGTCTACGAGCAGTACTTC. As protein: CASSPRGVAGVYEQYF.

The chain is built from TRBV7-8 and TRBJ2-7, with a tentative D call TRBD1 (6 bases). The V end was cut by 2 bases, the J end by 2 bases, with 10 bases between. This CDR3 has 14 residues. Germline assignment: CDR1 SGHVS and CDR2 FQNEAQ. CDR3 DNA: TGTGCCAGCAGCTTAAACAGGGACACCTACGAGCAGTACTTC. Amino acids: CASSLNRDTYEQYF.

The chain uses TRBV7-2 and TRBJ2-3; 10 bases line up with TRBD1. Looked up from germline, CDR1 is SGHTA and CDR2 is FQGNSA. This CDR3 is built from 14 residues. The V gene end was trimmed by 5 bases and the J gene end by 6 bases; junction bases not matched to a gene: 5. CDR3 in amino acids: CASSTRQGADTQYF. The CDR3 DNA reads as TGTGCCAGCAGCACAAGACAGGGGGCGGATACGCAGTATTTT.